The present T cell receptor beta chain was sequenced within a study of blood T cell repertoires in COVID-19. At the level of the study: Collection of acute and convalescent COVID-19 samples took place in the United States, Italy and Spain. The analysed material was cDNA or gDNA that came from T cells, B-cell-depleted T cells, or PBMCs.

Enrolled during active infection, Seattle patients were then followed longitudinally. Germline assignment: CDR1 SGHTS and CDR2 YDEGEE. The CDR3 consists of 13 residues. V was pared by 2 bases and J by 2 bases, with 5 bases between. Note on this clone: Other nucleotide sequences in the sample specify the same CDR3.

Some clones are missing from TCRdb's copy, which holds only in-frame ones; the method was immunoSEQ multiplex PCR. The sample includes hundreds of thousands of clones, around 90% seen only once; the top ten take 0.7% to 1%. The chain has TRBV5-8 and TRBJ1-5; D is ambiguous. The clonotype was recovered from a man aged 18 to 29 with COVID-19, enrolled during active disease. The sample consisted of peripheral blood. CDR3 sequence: CASSLRGNQPQHF. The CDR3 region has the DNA TGTGCCAGCAGCTTACGGGGCAATCAGCCCCAGCATTTT.